A selection of T cell receptor beta chains follows, all from one sample in a study of CD8 T cells in ankylosing spondylitis. Each CDR3 protein gets one entry after TCRdb re-called the 5' RACE reads with MiXCR. Among about 140,000 distinct CDR3 sequences, 6.5% to 8.5% were seen once, and the ten largest hold 6% to 8%. The sequenced sample was synovial fluid, either unsorted or a sorted T cell fraction (not recorded which). The receptors shown here come from a male donor with ankylosing spondylitis. The CDR3 runs from the conserved cysteine through the conserved F or W.

J: TRBJ1-1; V: TRBV29-1; CDR3: CSVALGEAFF
J: TRBJ2-1; V: TRBV29-1; CDR3: CSVEGAGGLRQFF
J: TRBJ2-7; V: TRBV20-1; CDR3: CSASPTEQYF
J: TRBJ1-6; V: TRBV6-5; CDR3: CASSYSPGGPLHF
J: TRBJ2-1; V: TRBV11-1; CDR3: CASSNTAGARNEQFF
J: TRBJ1-6; V: TRBV6-1; CDR3: CASSKQGRDSPLHF
J: TRBJ2-1; V: TRBV29-1; CDR3: CSVAQDFYYNEQFF
J: TRBJ1-1; V: TRBV7-3; CDR3: CASSPSRQAPEAFF
J: TRBJ2-2; V: TRBV7-6; CDR3: CASSPPAGNTGELFF
J: TRBJ1-1; V: TRBV5-1; CDR3: CASSQGQPGQVWGGNTEAFF
J: TRBJ2-1; V: TRBV12-3/TRBV12-4; CDR3: CASSGTSVYNEQFF
J: TRBJ2-1; V: TRBV20-1; CDR3: CSATPGQLTYNEQFF
J: TRBJ2-7; V: TRBV6-5; CDR3: CASSFQGSTYEQYF
J: TRBJ2-3; V: TRBV4-3; CDR3: CASSSQGMDTDTQYF
J: TRBJ2-7; V: TRBV2; CDR3: CASSEFGTDYEQYF
J: TRBJ2-1; V: TRBV15; CDR3: CATSRAPPLYNEQFF
J: TRBJ2-2; V: TRBV20-1; CDR3: CSAGPVAPNTGELFF
J: TRBJ2-3; V: TRBV20-1; CDR3: CSARDGAGITDTQYF
J: TRBJ2-7; V: TRBV7-2; CDR3: CASSPKVGGIEQYF
J: TRBJ1-6; V: TRBV10-3; CDR3: CAISESGGGSYNSPLHF
J: TRBJ1-4; V: TRBV3-1; CDR3: CASSQGDSFGEKLFF
J: TRBJ2-3; V: TRBV2; CDR3: CASRGGTSGNLAQYF
J: TRBJ2-2; V: TRBV10-3; CDR3: CAISEGVPGELFF
J: TRBJ2-7; V: TRBV28; CDR3: CASSLLRARGQYF
J: TRBJ1-5; V: TRBV7-8; CDR3: CASSAREGSNQPQHF
J: TRBJ2-7; V: TRBV20-1; CDR3: CSAPIAGTTQGEQYF
J: TRBJ1-6; V: TRBV7-3; CDR3: CASSVGQGTNSPLHF
J: TRBJ1-1; V: TRBV7-9; CDR3: CAISSWGIYTEAFF
J: TRBJ1-5; V: TRBV20-1; CDR3: CSASGREQPQHF
J: TRBJ2-2; V: TRBV20-1; CDR3: CSARDGVGGHLTGELFF
J: TRBJ1-2; V: TRBV6-6; CDR3: CASSPGDRGYTF
J: TRBJ2-7; V: TRBV4-3; CDR3: CASSQAGTHSYEQYF
J: TRBJ2-2; V: TRBV9; CDR3: CASSPQGASSGELFF
J: TRBJ2-3; V: TRBV28; CDR3: CATTKETSPSTDTQYF
J: TRBJ2-7; V: TRBV20-1; CDR3: CSARRQRGSYEQYF
J: TRBJ1-3; V: TRBV7-9; CDR3: CASSSWTGSGNTIYF
J: TRBJ2-5; V: TRBV7-9; CDR3: CASSLRSSRETQYF
J: TRBJ2-1; V: TRBV5-1; CDR3: CASSSTYRSYNEQFF
J: TRBJ1-4; V: TRBV20-1; CDR3: CSATGGTNEKLFF
J: TRBJ2-2; V: TRBV4-2; CDR3: CAMSPGLDRVNTGELFF
J: TRBJ2-7; V: TRBV7-3; CDR3: CASSLRGTGDEQYF
J: TRBJ2-5; V: TRBV5-1; CDR3: CASRLGTEQETQYF
J: TRBJ2-7; V: TRBV5-6; CDR3: CASRPGLAGGPSSYEQYF
J: TRBJ2-1; V: TRBV27; CDR3: CASSWGRAYNEQFF
J: TRBJ2-7; V: TRBV6-2/TRBV6-3; CDR3: CASSLAVRYNSYEQYF
J: TRBJ2-4; V: TRBV20-1; CDR3: CSARGGFGGTDIQYF
J: TRBJ1-1; V: TRBV12-3/TRBV12-4; CDR3: CASSSSTGGRDTEAFF
J: TRBJ1-5; V: TRBV20-1; CDR3: CSARGVWQPQHF